This T cell receptor (beta chain) emerged from a study of T cell changes during pregnancy in multiple sclerosis. From germline, CDR1 is LNHDA and CDR2 SQIVND (reference sequence). V gave up 1 base and J gave up 5 bases; unmatched junction bases: 8. This CDR3 is built from 18 residues. Sequencing was performed with immunoSEQ multiplex PCR; in TCRdb, only in-frame clones are kept and a portion is missing. The data show 35,000 to 40,000 clones, 85% to 95% seen once. The V gene is TRBV19, the J gene TRBJ2-5, with 15 bases that match TRBD2. The sequence was obtained from a female donor with multiple sclerosis, enrolled in a pregnancy study. Material: CD4+ T cells from peripheral blood mononuclear cells, obtained in the second trimester of pregnancy. CDR3 in DNA: TGTGCCAGTAGTATAGGGCGGACTAGCGGGAGGGCCAGGGAGACCCAGTACTTC. Translating it yields CASSIGRTSGRARETQYF.